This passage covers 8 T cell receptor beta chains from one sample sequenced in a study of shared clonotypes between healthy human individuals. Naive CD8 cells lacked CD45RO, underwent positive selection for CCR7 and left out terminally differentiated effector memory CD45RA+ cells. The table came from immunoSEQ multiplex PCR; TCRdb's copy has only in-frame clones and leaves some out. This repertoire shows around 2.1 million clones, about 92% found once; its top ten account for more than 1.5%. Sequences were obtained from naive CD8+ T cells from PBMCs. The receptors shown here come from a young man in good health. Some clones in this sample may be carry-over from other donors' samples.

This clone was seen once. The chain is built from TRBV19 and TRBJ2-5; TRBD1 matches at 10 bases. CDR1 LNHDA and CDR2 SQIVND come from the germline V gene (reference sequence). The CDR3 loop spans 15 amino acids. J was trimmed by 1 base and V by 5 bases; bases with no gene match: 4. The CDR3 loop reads CASSPRTGGQETQYF. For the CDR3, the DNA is TGTGCCAGTAGTCCTAGGACAGGGGGCCAAGAGACCCAGTACTTC.

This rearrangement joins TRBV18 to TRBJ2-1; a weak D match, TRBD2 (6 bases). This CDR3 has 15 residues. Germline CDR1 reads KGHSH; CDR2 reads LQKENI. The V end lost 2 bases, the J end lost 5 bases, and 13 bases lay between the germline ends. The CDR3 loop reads CASSPSGDYHNEQFF. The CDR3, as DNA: TGTGCCAGCTCACCATCGGGAGACTACCACAATGAGCAGTTCTTC. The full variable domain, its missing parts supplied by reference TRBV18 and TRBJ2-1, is NAGVMQNPRHLVRRRGQEARLRCSPMKGHSHVYWYRQLPEEGLKFMVYLQKENIIDESGMPKERFSAEFPKEGPSILRIQQVVRGDSAAYFCASSPSGDYHNEQFFGPGTRLTVL.

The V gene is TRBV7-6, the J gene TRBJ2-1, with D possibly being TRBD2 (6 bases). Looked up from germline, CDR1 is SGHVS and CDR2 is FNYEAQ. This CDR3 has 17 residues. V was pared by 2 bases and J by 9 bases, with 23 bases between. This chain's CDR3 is CASSLYVPPVAGSEQFF. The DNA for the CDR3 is TGTGCCAGCAGCTTATATGTGCCACCAGTGGCGGGGAGTGAGCAGTTCTTC.

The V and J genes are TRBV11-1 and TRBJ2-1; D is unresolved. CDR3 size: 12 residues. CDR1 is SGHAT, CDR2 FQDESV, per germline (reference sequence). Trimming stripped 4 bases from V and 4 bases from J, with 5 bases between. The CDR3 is CASSSGYNEQFF. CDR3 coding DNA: TGTGCCAGCAGCTCCGGTTACAATGAGCAGTTCTTC.

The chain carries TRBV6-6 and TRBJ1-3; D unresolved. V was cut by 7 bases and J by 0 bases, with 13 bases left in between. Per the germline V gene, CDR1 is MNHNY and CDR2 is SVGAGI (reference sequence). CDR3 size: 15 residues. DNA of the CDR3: TGTGCCAGCACCCAACTTGGCCCCTCTGGAAACACCATATATTTT. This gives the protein CASTQLGPSGNTIYF.

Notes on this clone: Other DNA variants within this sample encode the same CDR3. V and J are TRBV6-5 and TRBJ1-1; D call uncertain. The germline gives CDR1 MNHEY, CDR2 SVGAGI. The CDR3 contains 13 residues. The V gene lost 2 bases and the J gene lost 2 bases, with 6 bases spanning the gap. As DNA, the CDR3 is TGTGCCAGCAGTTACGCGGGTAACACTGAAGCTTTCTTT. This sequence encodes CASSYAGNTEAFF.

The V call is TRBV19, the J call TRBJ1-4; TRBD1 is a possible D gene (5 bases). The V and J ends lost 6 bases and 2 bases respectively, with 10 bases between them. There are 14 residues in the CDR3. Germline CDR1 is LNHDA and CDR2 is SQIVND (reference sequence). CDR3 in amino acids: CASRKDTTNEKLFF. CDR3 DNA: TGTGCCAGTAGGAAGGACACCACTAATGAAAAACTGTTTTTT.

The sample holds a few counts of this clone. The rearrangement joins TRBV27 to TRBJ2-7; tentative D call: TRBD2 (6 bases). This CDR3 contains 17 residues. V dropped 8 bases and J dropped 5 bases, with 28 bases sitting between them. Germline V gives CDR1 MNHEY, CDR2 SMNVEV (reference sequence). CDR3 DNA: TGTGCCAGCTCTTTAGACCCCCAGGGAGGACCCGTCGACGAGCAGTACTTC. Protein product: CASSLDPQGGPVDEQYF.